Following are 7 T cell receptor beta chains from one sample sequenced in a study of blood T cell repertoires in COVID-19. This table comes from immunoSEQ multiplex PCR, and its TCRdb copy is limited to in-frame clones, with some not included. The sample lists about 300,000 clones, 85% to 90% occurring once. The sequencing sample was made of PBMCs or T cells enriched from blood (not recorded which). The receptors were sampled from a woman between 18 and 29 years old who had recovered from COVID-19.

This clone was seen only a few times. The V gene is TRBV28, the J gene TRBJ1-5; the match to TRBD1 covers 11 bases. The CDR3 has 17 amino acids. With 7 bases clipped from V and 6 bases from J, the junction kept 14 bases outside the gene matches. Germline V lookup: CDR1 MDHEN, CDR2 SYDVKM. CDR3 bases: TGTGCCAGCAACACACTTCGGGACAGGGGGTCAAGTCAGCCCCAGCATTTT. The encoded protein is CASNTLRDRGSSQPQHF.

The chain recombines TRBV19 with TRBJ2-2, with TRBD2 identical over 10 bases. CDR1 and CDR2 (germline): LNHDA, SQIVND (reference sequence). The CDR3 contains 17 residues. The ends lost 0 bases at V and 5 bases at J; junction bases unmatched: 6. In DNA form, the CDR3 reads TGTGCCAGTAGTATAGACCTAGCGGGAGTTGGGACCGGGGAGCTGTTTTTT. This codes for CASSIDLAGVGTGELFF.

This chain uses TRBV5-4 with TRBJ2-1; perhaps TRBD2 as D (5 bases). The CDR3 is 15 residues long. From germline, CDR1 is SGHNT and CDR2 YYREEE (reference sequence). Trimming left V 4 bases short and J 4 bases short, with 15 bases between. CDR3 DNA sequence: TGTGCCAGCAGCCAAGCCGGGATCCTATACAATGAGCAGTTCTTC. Translation: CASSQAGILYNEQFF. Together with reference TRBV5-4 and TRBJ2-1, the CDR3 gives the full variable domain: ETGVTQSPTHLIKTRGQQVTLRCSSQSGHNTVSWYQQALGQGPQFIFQYYREEENGRGNFPPRFSGLQFPNYSSELNVNALELDDSALYLCASSQAGILYNEQFFGPGTRLTVL.

The chain employs TRBV9 and TRBJ2-3; D perhaps matches TRBD2 (5 bases). Trimming shortened V by 0 bases and J by 4 bases, and 9 bases separated the two germline ends. The germline V gene encodes CDR1 SGDLS and CDR2 YYNGEE. This CDR3 has 14 residues. DNA of the CDR3: TGTGCCAGCAGCGTAGACGGGAACGCAGATACGCAGTATTTT. This codes for CASSVDGNADTQYF.

This clone appeared a few times. The rearrangement joins TRBV27 to TRBJ2-7, with TRBD2 matching 9 bases. The germline CDR1 and CDR2 sequences are MNHEY and SMNVEV (reference sequence). V lost 3 bases to trimming and J lost 5 bases; unmatched junction nucleotides: 5. This CDR3 spans 14 amino acids. The CDR3 loop is CASSFSGSLNEQYF. CDR3 in DNA: TGTGCCAGCAGTTTTAGCGGGAGCTTGAACGAGCAGTACTTC.

Only a few counts were recorded for this clone. Germline and junction disagree at one end, which may indicate a read error. The chain uses TRBV6-6 and TRBJ1-5, with D possibly matching TRBD1 (5 bases). The CDR3 has 14 residues. Germline V gene sequence: CDR1 MNHNY, CDR2 SVGAGI (reference sequence). In nucleotides, the CDR3 is TGTGCCAGCAGCGCCAGGGATCATAATCGGCCCCAGCATTTT. Translation gives CASSARDHNRPQHF.

This rearrangement joins TRBV4-1 to TRBJ2-2, with a possible D match to TRBD2 (6 bases). Germline V lookup: CDR1 MGHRA, CDR2 YSYEKL. CDR3 length equals 15 residues. The V gene lost 2 bases and the J gene lost 7 bases, with 14 bases spanning the gap. The CDR3 region is CASSQPGSTIGELFF. The CDR3 DNA follows: TGCGCCAGCAGCCAACCCGGGAGTACGATCGGGGAGCTGTTTTTT.